The 25 T cell receptor beta chains reported below all come from one sample, sequenced in a study of blood T cell repertoires in COVID-19. Libraries were prepared by immunoSEQ multiplex PCR; TCRdb keeps only in-frame clonotypes and omits some of them. Of 90,000 to 150,000 clones listed, roughly 90% are singletons. What was sequenced was peripheral blood. All receptors come from a human donor in a cohort sampled during active COVID-19.

The chain combines TRBV5-8 with TRBJ2-7; D is possibly TRBD1 (5 bases). Germline V CDR1 and CDR2: SGHTS, YDEGEE. The CDR3 spans 14 residues. The V end lost 3 bases, the J end lost 7 bases, and 17 bases lay between the germline ends. The CDR3 here is CASSWGRSIREQYF. CDR3 nucleotides: TGTGCCAGCAGCTGGGGCAGGAGTATTAGGGAGCAGTACTTC. The entire variable domain, with the rest obtained from reference TRBV5-8 and TRBJ2-7, is as follows: EAGVTQSPTHLIKTRGQQATLRCSPISGHTSVYWYQQALGLGLQFLLWYDEGEERNRGNFPPRFSGRQFPNYSSELNVNALELEDSALYLCASSWGRSIREQYFGPGTRLTVT.

The chain is built from TRBV6-5 and TRBJ2-3; TRBD2 matches at 7 bases. V was clipped by 5 bases and J by 4 bases; unmatched bases: 0. The CDR3 extends over 12 amino acids. Germline V gives CDR1 MNHEY, CDR2 SVGAGI. CDR3 DNA sequence: TGTGCCAGCAGTCGGGGGGCAGATACGCAGTATTTT. Protein sequence: CASSRGADTQYF.

The chain recombines TRBV27 with TRBJ1-2; tentatively, D is TRBD1 (5 bases). V lost 2 bases, J lost 8 bases, and 15 bases lay in between. Per the germline V gene, CDR1 is MNHEY and CDR2 is SMNVEV (reference sequence). This CDR3 contains 14 residues. The CDR3: CASSLRSGAEGYTF. The CDR3 DNA is TGTGCCAGCAGTTTACGAAGCGGGGCGGAGGGCTACACCTTC.

The table lists this clone with a count of one. The genes are TRBV13 and TRBJ2-3, with 7 bases that match TRBD2. CDR3 size: 15 residues. V was pared by 2 bases and J by 1 base, with 3 bases of the junction left unmatched. Germline V gene lookup returns CDR1 PRHDT and CDR2 FYEKMQ (reference sequence). CDR3 in DNA: TGTGCCAGCAGCTTAAAACGGGGGGGCACAGATACGCAGTATTTT. Encoded protein: CASSLKRGGTDTQYF.

The chain links TRBV6-5 to TRBJ2-7, with D unresolved. Germline V lookup: CDR1 MNHEY, CDR2 SVGAGI. The germline V and J ends were trimmed by 8 bases and 0 bases, with 17 bases remaining between them. The CDR3 runs to 15 residues. DNA of the CDR3: TGTGCCAGCGGTCCTAGGCAAACCTACTCCTACGAGCAGTACTTC. It codes for CASGPRQTYSYEQYF.

CDR3 coding DNA: TGTGCCAGCAGCACCGGGACATTCTCTGGAAACACCATATATTTT. It specifies CASSTGTFSGNTIYF. The rearrangement links TRBV9 to TRBJ1-3; D might be TRBD1 (6 bases). Germline V gene data show CDR1 as SGDLS and CDR2 as YYNGEE. The CDR3 has 15 residues. The germline V and J ends were trimmed by 4 bases and 0 bases, with 11 bases remaining between them.

The chain links TRBV20-1 to TRBJ1-5; 8 nucleotides match TRBD1. With 3 bases clipped from V and 3 bases from J, the junction kept 16 bases outside the gene matches. Germline CDR1 reads DFQATT; CDR2 reads SNEGSKA (reference sequence). This CDR3 has 18 amino acids. CDR3 in DNA: TGCAGTGCTAGTAGATCTTTAGGACAGGGTACCGCCAATCAGCCCCAGCATTTT. Residues: CSASRSLGQGTANQPQHF.

The rearrangement links TRBV5-1 to TRBJ1-4; D unresolved. There are 14 residues in the CDR3. Germline values: CDR1 SGHRS, CDR2 YFSETQ. The V gene lost 5 bases and the J gene lost 0 bases, with 8 bases spanning the gap. The CDR3 here is CASRVGATNEKLFF. The CDR3 bases are TGCGCCAGCAGGGTCGGGGCAACTAATGAAAAACTGTTTTTT.

The genes are TRBV20-1 and TRBJ1-3, with 7 bases fitting TRBD1. The CDR3 spans 16 residues. Germline CDR1 reads DFQATT; CDR2 reads SNEGSKA (reference sequence). With V trimmed by 5 bases and J by 0 bases, 10 bases remained unmatched. Written as DNA, the CDR3 is TGCAGTGCTGGTGGAATAGGGACAGCCTCTGGAAACACCATATATTTT. Its translation is CSAGGIGTASGNTIYF.

DNA of the CDR3: TGTGCCAGCAGTGATAGGCCGGGGGGGTACGAGCAGTACTTC. Translation gives CASSDRPGGYEQYF. This chain connects TRBV6-4 to TRBJ2-7; 8 bases match TRBD2. The CDR3 is made up of 14 amino acids. V lost 3 bases and J lost 4; bases outside the gene matches: 5. Germline V lookup: CDR1 MRHNA, CDR2 SNTAGT.

This clone was found a few times. The chain combines TRBV10-3 with TRBJ1-2; possibly TRBD1 for D (6 bases). This CDR3 spans 10 amino acids. Trimming pared 10 bases from V and 12 bases from J, leaving 15 bases between. Germline V gene sequence: CDR1 ENHRY, CDR2 SYGVKD. The chain's CDR3 is CATGQSFHTF. For the CDR3, the DNA is TGTGCCACAGGACAGAGCTTCCACACCTTC.

This rearrangement joins TRBV4-2 to TRBJ2-3; 11 bases are shared with TRBD2. This CDR3 has 17 amino acids. With 1 base clipped from V and 5 bases from J, the junction kept 8 bases outside the gene matches. Germline V gives CDR1 LGHNA, CDR2 YNFKEQ. CDR3 in amino acids: CASSQVGTSGSEDTQYF. CDR3 DNA: TGTGCCAGCAGCCAAGTAGGCACTAGCGGGAGTGAAGATACGCAGTATTTT.

This chain joins TRBV2 and TRBJ2-7; 7 bases fit TRBD1. The length of the CDR3 is 15 residues. Germline assignment: CDR1 SNHLY and CDR2 FYNNEI. J lost 3 bases, V lost 6 bases, and 11 bases had no gene match. For the CDR3, the DNA is TGTGCCAGCAGAGTACTAACAGGGGCCAGCTACGAGCAGTACTTC. As protein: CASRVLTGASYEQYF.

The genes are TRBV18 and TRBJ2-2; D might be TRBD2 (5 bases). The ends were cut back, 1 base at V and 7 bases at J, with 10 bases in the middle. This CDR3 contains 14 residues. Germline V lookup: CDR1 KGHSH, CDR2 LQKENI. CDR3 sequence (DNA): TGTGCCAGCTCACCACGGGGAGCGAACGGGGAGCTGTTTTTT. Protein product: CASSPRGANGELFF.

The J gene is TRBJ2-1, the V gene TRBV19, with D possibly matching TRBD1 (5 bases). From germline, CDR1 is LNHDA and CDR2 SQIVND (reference sequence). The CDR3 length is 15 residues. V lost 2 bases to trimming and J lost 3 bases, with 11 bases between them. The CDR3 here is CASSIPRRGYNEQFF. In nucleotides, the CDR3 is TGTGCCAGTAGTATACCCAGAAGGGGCTACAATGAGCAGTTCTTC.

Only one count was recorded for this clone. The rearrangement links TRBV28 to TRBJ1-1, with unresolved D. The CDR3 length is 13 residues. Trimming cost V 6 bases and J 5 bases, with 13 bases left between them. The germline gives CDR1 MDHEN, CDR2 SYDVKM. Here the CDR3 DNA reads TGTGCCAGCAGCCCGTCTAAACGGACTGAAGCTTTCTTT. Translated, it gives CASSPSKRTEAFF.

V and J are TRBV6-7 and TRBJ2-7; 13 bases map to TRBD2. TRBV6-7 counts as an open reading frame of uncertain function. The CDR3 sequence is 16 residues long. Losses at the gene ends were 4 bases for V and 2 bases for J; bases not matched to a gene: 5. CDR3 sequence reads: CASSCTTSGRAYEQYF. In nucleotides, the CDR3 is TGTGCCAGCAGTTGTACTACTAGCGGGAGGGCCTACGAGCAGTACTTC.

The V and J genes are TRBV7-9 and TRBJ2-7; D possibly corresponds to TRBD2 (6 bases). Germline loops: CDR1 SEHNR, CDR2 FQNEAQ (reference sequence). The ends were cut back, 3 bases at V and 5 bases at J, with 20 bases in the middle. The length of the CDR3 is 16 residues. The CDR3 region has the DNA TGTGCCAGCAGCTTTAGGAGGGGAGGCAGATCAGACGAGCAGTACTTC. It encodes CASSFRRGGRSDEQYF.

The chain carries TRBV30 and TRBJ2-7; TRBD1 matches 7 bases. Unmatched junction bases numbered 8, after V lost 2 bases and J lost 7 bases. The germline gives CDR1 GTSNPN, CDR2 SVGIG (reference sequence). The CDR3 runs to 13 residues. This CDR3 reads CAWSPGQFGEQYF. The CDR3 DNA follows: TGTGCCTGGAGTCCGGGACAGTTTGGGGAGCAGTACTTC.

This clone was observed once. This chain connects TRBV18 to TRBJ2-4, with D possibly TRBD1 on 6 matching bases. CDR1 is KGHSH and CDR2 is LQKENI in the germline V gene. The CDR3 length is 16 residues. V was clipped by 1 base and J by 1 base, with 11 bases between them. The CDR3 nucleotides are TGTGCCAGCTCACCACTGTCAGGGGCGGCCAAAAACATTCAGTACTTC. Encoded protein: CASSPLSGAAKNIQYF.

The V and J genes are TRBV6-5 and TRBJ1-5; 8 positions match TRBD1. The CDR3 totals 12 residues. The ends lost 9 bases at V and 6 bases at J; junction bases unmatched: 4. Germline assignment: CDR1 MNHEY and CDR2 SVGAGI. The CDR3 DNA follows: TGTGCCAGTTTACAGGGGGGTCAGCCCCAGCATTTT. It translates to CASLQGGQPQHF.

The rearrangement joins TRBV4-1 to TRBJ1-2; no clear D. Germline assignment: CDR1 MGHRA and CDR2 YSYEKL. The CDR3 sequence is 12 residues long. Trimming left V 11 bases short and J 3 bases short, with 13 bases between. CDR3 residues: CAPSRPDYGYTF. CDR3 DNA: TGCGCCCCCAGCCGCCCGGACTATGGCTACACCTTC.

The chain has TRBV7-3 and TRBJ2-6; D is undetermined. This CDR3 is built from 14 residues. CDR1 is SGHTA and CDR2 is FQGTGA in the germline V gene. Trimming left V 4 bases short and J 0 bases short, with 4 bases between. In DNA, the CDR3 is TGTGCCAGCAGCTATAGCTCTGGGGCCAACGTCCTGACTTTC. Its protein product is CASSYSSGANVLTF. The full variable domain, rest sourced from reference TRBV7-3 and TRBJ2-6, is GAGVSQTPSNKVTEKGKYVELRCDPISGHTALYWYRQSLGQGPEFLIYFQGTGAADDSGLPNDRFFAVRPEGSVSTLKIQRTERGDSAVYLCASSYSSGANVLTFGAGSRLTVL.

The chain couples TRBV5-1 to TRBJ1-4; D unresolved. There are 13 residues in the CDR3. Trimming took 0 bases from V and 7 from J, leaving 7 bases between them. Looked up from germline, CDR1 is SGHRS and CDR2 is YFSETQ. The CDR3 sequence: CASSLGSGEKLFF. The CDR3 region has the DNA TGCGCCAGCAGCTTGGGGAGTGGTGAAAAACTGTTTTTT.

The chain employs TRBV27 and TRBJ1-2, with a weak D call TRBD1 (6 bases). CDR3 length: 15 residues. Germline V gene lookup returns CDR1 MNHEY and CDR2 SMNVEV (reference sequence). The germline V and J ends were trimmed by 4 bases and 6 bases, with 18 bases remaining between them. The CDR3 nucleotides read TGTGCCAGCAGTTCGGTTGAGAACAGGGCACATGGCTACACCTTC. This encodes CASSSVENRAHGYTF.